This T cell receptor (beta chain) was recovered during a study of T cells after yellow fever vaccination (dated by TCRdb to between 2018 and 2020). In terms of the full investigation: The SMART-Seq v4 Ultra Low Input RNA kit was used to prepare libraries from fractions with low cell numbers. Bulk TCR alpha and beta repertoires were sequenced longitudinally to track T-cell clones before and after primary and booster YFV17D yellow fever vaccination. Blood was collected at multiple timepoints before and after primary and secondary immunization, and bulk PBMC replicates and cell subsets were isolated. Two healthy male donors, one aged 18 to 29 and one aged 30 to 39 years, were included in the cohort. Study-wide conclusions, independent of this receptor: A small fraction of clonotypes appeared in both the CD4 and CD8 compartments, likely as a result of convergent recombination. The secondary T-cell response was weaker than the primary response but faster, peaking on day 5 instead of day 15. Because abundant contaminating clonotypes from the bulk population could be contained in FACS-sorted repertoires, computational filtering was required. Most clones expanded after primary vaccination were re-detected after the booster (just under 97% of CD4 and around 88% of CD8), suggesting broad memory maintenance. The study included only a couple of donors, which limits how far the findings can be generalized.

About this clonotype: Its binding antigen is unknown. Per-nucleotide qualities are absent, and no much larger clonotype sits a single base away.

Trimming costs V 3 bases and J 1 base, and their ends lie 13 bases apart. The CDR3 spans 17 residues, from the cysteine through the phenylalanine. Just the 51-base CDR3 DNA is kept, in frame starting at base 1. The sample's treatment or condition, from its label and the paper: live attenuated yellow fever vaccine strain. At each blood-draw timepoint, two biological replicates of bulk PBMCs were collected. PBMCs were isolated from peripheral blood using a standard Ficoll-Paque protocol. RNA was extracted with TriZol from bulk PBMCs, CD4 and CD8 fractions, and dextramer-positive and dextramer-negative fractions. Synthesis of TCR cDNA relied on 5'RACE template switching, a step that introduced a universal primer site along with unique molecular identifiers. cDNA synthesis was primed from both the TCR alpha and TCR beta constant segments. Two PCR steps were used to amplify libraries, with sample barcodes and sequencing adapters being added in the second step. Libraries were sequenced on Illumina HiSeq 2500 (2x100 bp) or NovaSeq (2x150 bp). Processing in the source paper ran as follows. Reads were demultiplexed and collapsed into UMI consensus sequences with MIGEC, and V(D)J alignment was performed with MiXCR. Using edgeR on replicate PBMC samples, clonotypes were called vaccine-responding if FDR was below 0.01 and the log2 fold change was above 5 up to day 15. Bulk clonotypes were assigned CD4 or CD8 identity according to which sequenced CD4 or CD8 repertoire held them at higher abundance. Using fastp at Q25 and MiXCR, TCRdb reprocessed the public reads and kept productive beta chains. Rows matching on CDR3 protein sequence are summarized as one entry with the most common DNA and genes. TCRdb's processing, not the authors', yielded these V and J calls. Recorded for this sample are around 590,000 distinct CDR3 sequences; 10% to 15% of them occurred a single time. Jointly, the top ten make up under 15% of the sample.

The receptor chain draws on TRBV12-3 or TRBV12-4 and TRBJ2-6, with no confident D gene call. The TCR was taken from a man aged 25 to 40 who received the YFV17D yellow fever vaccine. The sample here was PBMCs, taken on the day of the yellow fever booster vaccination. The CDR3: CASSFILAGSGANVLTF. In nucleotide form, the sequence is TGTGCCAGCAGTTTCATCCTGGCTGGGTCTGGGGCCAACGTCCTGACTTTC.